The 22 T cell receptor beta chains below come from one sample, sequenced in a study of blood T cell repertoires in COVID-19 (dated by TCRdb to the early 2020s). Libraries came from the immunoSEQ multiplex PCR assay. The source is immuneACCESS, and TCRdb retained only in-frame sequences with V and J called. Part of the clones is not carried over; for the studies checked, unresolved V genes explain less than half of this, and the remainder is unexplained. A total of some 200,000 clones appear in this sample, roughly 85% of them only once. The ten largest make up over 3% of the sample. Specimen: PBMCs or T cells enriched from blood (not recorded which). The receptor set was obtained from a woman in her forties with acute COVID-19.

J is TRBJ2-1 and V is TRBV3-1 (or the pseudogene TRBV3-2); 7 bases map to TRBD1. The germline V gene has CDR1 LGHDT and CDR2 YNNKEL (reference sequence). The CDR3 has 15 amino acids. Germline trimming cut 3 bases from V and 10 bases from J; bases unmatched to any gene: 12. The CDR3 region is CASSQPDRTGPEQFF. The CDR3 nucleotides are TGTGCCAGCAGCCAGCCCGATCGGACAGGCCCCGAGCAGTTCTTC.

The chain joins TRBV23-1 to TRBJ1-2; 7 bases are a match to TRBD1. TRBV23-1 is an ORF for which the function is uncertain. The CDR3 is 17 amino acids. With V trimmed by 1 base and J by 6 bases, 14 bases remained unmatched. The CDR3 DNA sequence: TGCGCCAGCAGTCAATTTGACAGGGAGCACGTCTTCGATGGCTACACCTTC. Encoded protein: CASSQFDREHVFDGYTF.

This clone turned up a few times. The V gene is TRBV29-1, the J gene TRBJ1-2, with 9 bases identical to TRBD1. The J segment lost 5 bases and the V segment lost 3 bases, leaving 1 base of the junction unmatched. This CDR3 is built from 12 residues. Germline V gene sequence: CDR1 SQVTM, CDR2 ANQGSEA. CDR3 coding DNA: TGCAGCGTTGAGGACAGGGGATATGGCTACACCTTC. This codes for CSVEDRGYGYTF. Full variable domain (missing parts from reference TRBV29-1 and TRBJ1-2): SAVISQKPSRDICQRGTSLTIQCQVDSQVTMMFWYRQQPGQSLTLIATANQGSEATYESGFVIDKFPISRPNLTFSTLTVSNMSPEDSSIYLCSVEDRGYGYTFGSGTRLTVV.

In this sample, this clone turned up a few times. CDR3 DNA: TGTGCCAGCAGCGTAGGAGGGAGCGGCCCTGAAGCTTTCTTT. This translates into CASSVGGSGPEAFF. The gene calls are TRBV9 and TRBJ1-1; no firm D call. The ends were cut back, 0 bases at V and 6 bases at J, with 12 bases in the middle. The CDR3 sequence is 14 residues long. Germline assignment: CDR1 SGDLS and CDR2 YYNGEE.

This chain connects TRBV19 to TRBJ2-2; D unclear. The V end was cut by 3 bases, the J end by 0 bases, with 5 bases between. This CDR3 spans 14 amino acids. CDR1 LNHDA and CDR2 SQIVND come from the germline V gene (reference sequence). The CDR3 here is CASSMSSNTGELFF. In DNA, the CDR3 is TGTGCCAGTAGTATGTCTTCGAACACCGGGGAGCTGTTTTTT.

The chain is built from TRBV5-4 and TRBJ1-4; D unresolved. Trimming left V 4 bases short and J 8 bases short, with 15 bases between. The germline CDR1 and CDR2 sequences are SGHNT and YYREEE (reference sequence). The CDR3 covers 14 residues. Written as DNA, the CDR3 is TGTGCCAGCAGCGATAAGGAAGGGAGGGAAAAACTGTTTTTT. It encodes CASSDKEGREKLFF.

This chain joins TRBV15 and TRBJ2-3; D is unclear. Germline V gives CDR1 LNHNV, CDR2 YYDKDF (reference sequence). The V end lost 9 bases, the J end lost 6 bases, and 10 bases lay between the germline ends. The CDR3 has 11 amino acids. CDR3 nucleotides: TGTGCCACTACCACACACGATACGCAGTATTTT. Amino acids: CATTTHDTQYF.

The J gene is TRBJ2-5, the V gene TRBV27; D may be TRBD2 (6 bases). The germline V gene has CDR1 MNHEY and CDR2 SMNVEV (reference sequence). The V gene lost 5 bases and the J gene lost 1 base, with 14 bases spanning the gap. This CDR3 is 15 amino acids long. This CDR3 is CASSARRDPQETQYF. The DNA for the CDR3 is TGTGCCAGCAGTGCCAGGCGGGACCCCCAAGAGACCCAGTACTTC.

The chain carries TRBV19 and TRBJ1-5; perhaps TRBD1 as D (6 bases). In germline, CDR1 is LNHDA, CDR2 SQIVND (reference sequence). The CDR3 contains 13 residues. Trimming left V 6 bases short and J 4 bases short, with 10 bases between. Written as DNA, the CDR3 is TGTGCCAGTAGGACAGGTCAAAATCAGCCCCAGCATTTT. Amino acid sequence: CASRTGQNQPQHF.

This clone turned up a few times. CDR3: CATSRDPTQGKPQHF. The CDR3 region has the DNA TGTGCCACCAGCAGAGATCCGACGCAGGGGAAGCCCCAGCATTTT. The rearrangement uses TRBV15 and TRBJ1-5; TRBD1 might be the D (6 bases). The CDR3 runs to 15 residues. The V end was cut by 0 bases, the J end by 8 bases, with 14 bases between. Germline loops: CDR1 LNHNV, CDR2 YYDKDF (reference sequence).

The V and J genes are TRBV1 and TRBJ2-1; the table names TRBD2, a call not compared with the DNA. TRBV1 is labeled a pseudogene. CDR3 size: 24 residues. CDR3 sequence: CTSSLKGPGQGGLAGGPSYNEQFF. The DNA of the CDR3 is TGCACCAGCAGCCTTAAAGGGCCGGGACAGGGTGGACTAGCGGGGGGCCCCTCCTACAATGAGCAGTTCTTC.

The chain employs TRBV7-9 and TRBJ2-5; 7 bases agree with TRBD1. CDR3 length: 16 amino acids. CDR1 is SEHNR, CDR2 FQNEAQ, per germline (reference sequence). With V trimmed by 5 bases and J by 0 bases, 9 bases remained unmatched. CDR3 DNA: TGTGCCAGCAGCCGCGCCGGGCAGGGGGACCAAGAGACCCAGTACTTC. It is translated as CASSRAGQGDQETQYF.

The V and J genes are TRBV19 and TRBJ1-2, with 8 nucleotides matching TRBD1. Trimming took 5 bases from V and 7 from J; bases not matched to a gene: 6. This CDR3 has 13 residues. Germline V gene sequence: CDR1 LNHDA, CDR2 SQIVND (reference sequence). The CDR3 sequence is CASSWDRKGGYTF. The CDR3 nucleotides read TGTGCCAGTAGTTGGGACAGGAAAGGTGGCTACACCTTC.

The V and J genes are TRBV7-2 and TRBJ2-7; D not resolved. Between the trimmed V and J ends, which lost 5 bases and 3 bases, there was a span of 11 bases. The CDR3 runs 13 residues. Germline V gene lookup returns CDR1 SGHTA and CDR2 FQGNSA. CDR3 bases: TGTGCCAGCAGCCATACATACGACTACGAGCAGTACTTC. The encoded protein is CASSHTYDYEQYF. The whole variable domain, remainder taken from reference TRBV7-2 and TRBJ2-7, is GAGVSQSPSNKVTEKGKDVELRCDPISGHTALYWYRQSLGQGLEFLIYFQGNSAPDKSGLPSDRFSAERTGGSVSTLTIQRTQQEDSAVYLCASSHTYDYEQYFGPGTRLTVT.

The V and J genes are TRBV7-9 and TRBJ1-1; possibly TRBD1 for D (6 bases). Germline CDR1 and CDR2: SEHNR and FQNEAQ (reference sequence). The CDR3 loop spans 14 amino acids. The V and J ends lost 4 bases and 1 base respectively, with 10 bases between them. The chain's CDR3 is CASSSGGGNTEAFF. Written as DNA, the CDR3 is TGTGCCAGCAGCTCGGGGGGCGGGAACACTGAAGCTTTCTTT.

Concerning this clone: One end of the junction fails to match germline, which may point to a read error. The chain links TRBV12-5 to TRBJ2-1, with 11 nucleotides matching TRBD1. The CDR3 totals 18 residues. Looked up from germline, CDR1 is LGHNT and CDR2 is FRNRAP. As DNA, the CDR3 is TGTGCTAGTGTTTATGAATCGGTCAGGACAGGGGGCTACAGTGAGCAGTTCTTC. As protein: CASVYESVRTGGYSEQFF.

This clone has just one count. V gene TRBV18 combines with J gene TRBJ2-3; 15 bases line up with TRBD2. This CDR3 contains 20 residues. Germline V gene lookup returns CDR1 KGHSH and CDR2 LQKENI. Trimming at V came to 6 bases and at J to 0 bases, leaving 13 bases not matched to a gene. Here the CDR3 reads CASSTIPRTSGGGSTDTQYF. The CDR3, as DNA: TGTGCCAGCTCCACGATCCCAAGGACTAGCGGGGGGGGAAGCACAGATACGCAGTATTTT.

Here the CDR3 DNA reads TGTGCCAGCAGTTTCCGGGACAGCTCTGAGCAGTTCTTC. Its protein is CASSFRDSSEQFF. V usage is TRBV12-3 or TRBV12-4 and J usage is TRBJ2-1, with TRBD1 identical over 7 bases. The CDR3 has 13 residues. J was trimmed by 9 bases and V by 3 bases; bases with no gene match: 5.

The rearrangement links TRBV19 to TRBJ1-6; 9 bases fit TRBD1. Losses at the gene ends were 7 bases for V and 9 bases for J; bases not matched to a gene: 10. Per the germline V gene, CDR1 is LNHDA and CDR2 is SQIVND (reference sequence). CDR3 length: 15 amino acids. The CDR3 sequence: CASTLTGGDGSPLHF. The CDR3 region has the DNA TGTGCCAGTACCCTGACAGGGGGTGACGGTTCACCCCTCCACTTT.

This sequence joins TRBV7-9 and TRBJ1-1; 11 bases line up with TRBD1. This CDR3 contains 16 residues. The ends lost 1 base at V and 4 bases at J; junction bases unmatched: 5. Germline-derived CDR1 and CDR2 are SEHNR and FQNEAQ (reference sequence). CDR3 sequence (DNA): TGTGCCAGCAGCTTAGACTCCGGGACAGGGGGCACTGAAGCTTTCTTT. The encoded protein is CASSLDSGTGGTEAFF.

The chain employs TRBV11-2 and TRBJ2-7; maybe TRBD1 (5 bases). Germline-derived CDR1 and CDR2 are SGHAT and FQNNGV. Trimming took 1 base from V and 2 from J, leaving 12 bases between them. This CDR3 has 15 residues. The CDR3 nucleotides read TGTGCCAGCAGCTTAGTGGGCAGGGCAACCTACGAGCAGTACTTC. This sequence encodes CASSLVGRATYEQYF. Full variable domain (rest looked up from reference TRBV11-2 and TRBJ2-7): EAGVAQSPRYKIIEKRQSVAFWCNPISGHATLYWYQQILGQGPKLLIQFQNNGVVDDSQLPKDRFSAERLKGVDSTLKIQPAKLEDSAVYLCASSLVGRATYEQYFGPGTRLTVT.

The chain recombines TRBV6-5 with TRBJ1-5; D is unresolved. Germline V gene data show CDR1 as MNHEY and CDR2 as SVGAGI. The germline V and J ends were trimmed by 2 bases and 1 base, with 9 bases remaining between them. This CDR3 is built from 15 residues. In DNA, the CDR3 is TGTGCCAGCAGTTACCTACCCGGGAGCAATCAGCCCCAGCATTTT. This sequence encodes CASSYLPGSNQPQHF.